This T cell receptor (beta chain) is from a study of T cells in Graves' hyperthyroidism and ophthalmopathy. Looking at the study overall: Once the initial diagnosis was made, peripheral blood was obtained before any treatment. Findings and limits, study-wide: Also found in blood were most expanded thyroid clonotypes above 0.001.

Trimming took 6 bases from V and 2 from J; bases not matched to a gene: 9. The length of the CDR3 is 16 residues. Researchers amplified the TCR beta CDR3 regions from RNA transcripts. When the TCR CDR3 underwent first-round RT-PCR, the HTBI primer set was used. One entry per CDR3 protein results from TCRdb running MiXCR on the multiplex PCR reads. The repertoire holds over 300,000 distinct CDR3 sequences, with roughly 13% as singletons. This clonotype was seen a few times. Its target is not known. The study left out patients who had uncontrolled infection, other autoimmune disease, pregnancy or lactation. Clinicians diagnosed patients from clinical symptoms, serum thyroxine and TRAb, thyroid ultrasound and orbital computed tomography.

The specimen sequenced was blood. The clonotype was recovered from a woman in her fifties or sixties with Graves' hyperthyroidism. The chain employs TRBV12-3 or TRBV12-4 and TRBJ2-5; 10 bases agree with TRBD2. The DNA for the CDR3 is TGTGCCAGCAGCTTTACTCTAGCGGGGGCACAAGAGACCCAGTACTTC. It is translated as CASSFTLAGAQETQYF.